The next 26 T cell receptor beta chains were all read from a single sample in a study of blood T cell repertoires in COVID-19. Sequencing was performed with immunoSEQ multiplex PCR; in TCRdb, only in-frame clones are kept and a portion is missing. There are some 45,000 clones in the sample; almost 85% occur only once, and 20% to 30% lies in the top ten. Sequencing was done on a sample of peripheral blood. The receptors shown here come from a woman between 55 and 75 years old with acute or convalescent COVID-19.

The rearrangement links TRBV5-1 to TRBJ1-4; D possibly corresponds to TRBD1 (5 bases). The germline V and J ends were trimmed by 0 bases and 2 bases, with 11 bases remaining between them. CDR1 SGHRS and CDR2 YFSETQ come from the germline V gene. CDR3 length: 16 residues. CDR3: CASSLDGGRTNEKLFF. The CDR3, as DNA: TGCGCCAGCAGCTTGGACGGGGGTAGGACTAATGAAAAACTGTTTTTT.

The chain combines TRBV2 with TRBJ2-5; possibly TRBD2 for D (5 bases). This CDR3 comprises 12 residues. Germline CDR1 SNHLY, CDR2 FYNNEI. Between the trimmed V and J ends, which lost 8 bases and 2 bases, there was a span of 9 bases. The CDR3 sequence is CASGGSQETQYF. As DNA, the CDR3 is TGTGCCAGCGGAGGCAGTCAAGAGACCCAGTACTTC.

This clone turned up a few times. This chain connects TRBV7-3 to TRBJ1-2, with TRBD1 matching 7 bases. From germline, CDR1 is SGHTA and CDR2 FQGTGA. This CDR3 spans 13 amino acids. Trimming cost V 5 bases and J 9 bases; bases outside gene matches: 9. The CDR3 loop reads CASSLRRGQSYTF. The CDR3 DNA follows: TGTGCCAGCAGCCTCAGAAGGGGGCAGAGCTACACCTTC.

The sample holds a few counts of this clone. This chain joins TRBV12-3 or TRBV12-4 and TRBJ2-7; a weak D match, TRBD1 (6 bases). This CDR3 has 13 residues. V was cut by 8 bases and J by 0 bases, with 11 bases left in between. The chain's CDR3 is CASSKTGSYEQYF. Here the CDR3 DNA reads TGTGCCAGCTCCAAGACAGGCTCCTACGAGCAGTACTTC.

CDR3 region: CATSREGQGIHEQYF. The CDR3 DNA sequence: TGTGCCACCAGCAGAGAGGGACAGGGCATCCACGAGCAGTACTTC. This chain uses TRBV15 with TRBJ2-7, with 9 bases matching TRBD1. Germline values: CDR1 LNHNV, CDR2 YYDKDF (reference sequence). V gave up 0 bases and J gave up 5 bases; unmatched junction bases: 5. This CDR3 has 15 residues.

This sequence joins TRBV4-3 and TRBJ2-1; 7 positions agree with TRBD1. Germline lookup yields CDR1 LGHNA and CDR2 YSLEER. V lost 0 bases to trimming and J lost 5 bases; unmatched junction nucleotides: 1. The CDR3 sequence is 14 residues long. Here the CDR3 reads CASSQDRGNNEQFF. The CDR3 nucleotides read TGCGCCAGCAGCCAAGACAGGGGGAACAATGAGCAGTTCTTC.

The chain is built from TRBV24-1 and TRBJ2-2, with TRBD1 identical over 7 bases. Trimming removed 1 base from V and 2 bases from J; junction bases left unmatched: 3. The CDR3 has 16 residues. Germline V CDR1 and CDR2: KGHDR, SFDVKD. The CDR3 DNA is TGTGCCACCAGTGATTTCAGGACAGGTAACACCGGGGAGCTGTTTTTT. Translation: CATSDFRTGNTGELFF.

The chain has TRBV12-5 and TRBJ2-7; 7 bases map to TRBD1. The germline V gene has CDR1 LGHNT and CDR2 FRNRAP. V was clipped by 0 bases and J by 6 bases; unmatched bases: 8. The CDR3 runs 15 residues. The chain's CDR3 is CASGLVSGRGTEQYF. Here the CDR3 DNA reads TGTGCTAGTGGTTTGGTATCGGGCAGGGGGACCGAGCAGTACTTC.

The V call is TRBV7-6, the J call TRBJ1-4; the D is unclear. Trimming pared 4 bases from V and 5 bases from J, leaving 17 bases between. This CDR3 has 16 residues. Germline V gene data show CDR1 as SGHVS and CDR2 as FNYEAQ. CDR3 in amino acids: CASSSPGAGRNEKLFF. CDR3 DNA: TGTGCCAGCAGCTCCCCCGGCGCGGGGAGGAATGAAAAACTGTTTTTT.

The rearrangement uses TRBV5-6 and TRBJ1-2, with TRBD1 as a possible D gene (6 bases). CDR3 size: 12 residues. V lost 4 bases and J 6 bases, leaving 10 bases between the germline ends. Germline V lookup: CDR1 SGHDT, CDR2 YYEEEE. The DNA of the CDR3 is TGTGCCAGCAGCGGTAGACAGGATGGCTACACCTTC. It yields the protein CASSGRQDGYTF.

V is TRBV9 and J is TRBJ1-6; 7 nucleotides match TRBD1. The CDR3 is made up of 15 amino acids. J was trimmed by 6 bases and V by 0 bases; bases with no gene match: 3. From germline, CDR1 is SGDLS and CDR2 YYNGEE. The CDR3 here is CASSVAGTVNSPLHF. CDR3 coding DNA: TGTGCCAGCAGCGTAGCTGGGACAGTTAATTCACCCCTCCACTTT.

V gene TRBV29-1 combines with J gene TRBJ1-2; D perhaps matches TRBD1 (6 bases). This CDR3 contains 13 residues. Trimming cost V 3 bases and J 7 bases, with 15 bases left between them. Germline CDR1 reads SQVTM; CDR2 reads ANQGSEA. The CDR3: CSVEAGGGSGYTF. The CDR3 DNA reads as TGCAGCGTTGAGGCTGGGGGCGGCAGTGGCTACACCTTC.

This clone ranks as medium-sized. The chain employs TRBV5-8 and TRBJ1-2, with D tentatively TRBD1 (6 bases). The germline gives CDR1 SGHTS, CDR2 YDEGEE. Trimming stripped 2 bases from V and 2 bases from J, with 10 bases between. CDR3 length equals 14 residues. The CDR3 bases are TGTGCCAGCAGCTTTTTGGGGGCAAACTATGGCTACACCTTC. It encodes CASSFLGANYGYTF.

This clone occurred a few times. The chain joins TRBV24-1 to TRBJ1-4; D uncertain. Trimming cost V 9 bases and J 2 bases, with 9 bases left between them. The CDR3 is 13 residues long. The germline CDR1 and CDR2 sequences are KGHDR and SFDVKD. The CDR3 loop is CATQKQTNEKLFF. CDR3 DNA sequence: TGTGCCACCCAGAAACAGACTAATGAAAAACTGTTTTTT.

Note on this clone: At the DNA level, this CDR3 is encoded by other sequences in the same sample as well. This chain joins TRBV4-1 and TRBJ2-7; TRBD1 matches at 8 bases. Germline V lookup: CDR1 MGHRA, CDR2 YSYEKL. Trimming cost V 3 bases and J 3 bases; bases outside gene matches: 4. The CDR3 has 14 amino acids. CDR3 sequence reads: CASSQQDRDYEQYF. CDR3 bases: TGCGCCAGCAGCCAGCAGGACAGGGACTACGAGCAGTACTTC.

This clone was seen once. The chain is built from TRBV5-1 and TRBJ2-3; D not certain. The V and J ends lost 0 bases and 6 bases respectively, with 11 bases between them. Germline V lookup: CDR1 SGHRS, CDR2 YFSETQ. The CDR3 has 14 amino acids. For the CDR3, the DNA is TGCGCCAGCAGCTTGGCCTCGCCTCGGGATACGCAGTATTTT. Translation: CASSLASPRDTQYF.

This clone was recorded a few times. The CDR3 sequence: CASSLDLGLEQYF. The CDR3, as DNA: TGTGCCAGCAGCTTAGACCTGGGCCTCGAGCAGTACTTC. The V gene is TRBV7-2, the J gene TRBJ2-7; D is undetermined. The V end lost 1 base, the J end lost 6 bases, and 10 bases lay between the germline ends. The CDR3 loop spans 13 amino acids. The V gene's germline CDR1 is SGHTA and CDR2 FQGNSA.

This clone was detected only once. The V gene is TRBV27, the J gene TRBJ1-1; 7 bases map to TRBD1. The J segment lost 9 bases and the V segment lost 4 bases, leaving 14 bases of the junction unmatched. This CDR3 comprises 15 residues. Germline-derived CDR1 and CDR2 are MNHEY and SMNVEV (reference sequence). CDR3 region: CASSSLEGATWKAFF. The CDR3 DNA follows: TGTGCCAGCAGTTCCCTCGAGGGGGCTACATGGAAAGCTTTCTTT.

The V call is TRBV29-1, the J call TRBJ1-3; 8 bases align to TRBD1. V trimming: 5 bases; J trimming: 0 bases; junction bases outside the gene matches: 0. Germline CDR1 SQVTM, CDR2 ANQGSEA. This CDR3 comprises 13 residues. This CDR3 reads CSVTGGSGNTIYF. For the CDR3, the DNA is TGCAGCGTTACAGGGGGCTCTGGAAACACCATATATTTT.

The rearrangement uses TRBV6-5 and TRBJ2-7; maybe TRBD1 (6 bases). The CDR3 consists of 14 residues. Trimming shortened V by 6 bases and J by 2 bases, and 14 bases separated the two germline ends. Per germline, CDR1 MNHEY and CDR2 SVGAGI. In DNA, the CDR3 is TGTGCCAGCAGAGTCGAGGGGGATCCCTACGAGCAGTACTTC. Translated: CASRVEGDPYEQYF.

The chain recombines TRBV5-1 with TRBJ2-7, with D possibly being TRBD1 (6 bases). The CDR3 extends over 13 amino acids. Per the germline V gene, CDR1 is SGHRS and CDR2 is YFSETQ. Trimming cost V 4 bases and J 3 bases, with 11 bases left between them. The CDR3 sequence: CASSPGQNYEQYF. The CDR3 coding sequence is TGCGCCAGCAGCCCCGGACAGAACTACGAGCAGTACTTC.

V usage is TRBV7-8 and J usage is TRBJ2-7, with TRBD1 identical over 10 bases. Germline CDR1 is SGHVS and CDR2 is FQNEAQ. V lost 1 base and J lost 6; bases outside the gene matches: 9. The CDR3 runs 16 residues. Here the CDR3 reads CASSLGTGTGAAEQYF. The CDR3 DNA reads as TGTGCCAGCAGCTTAGGAACCGGGACAGGGGCTGCCGAGCAGTACTTC.

The gene calls are TRBV24-1 and TRBJ2-7; the D gene is possibly TRBD1 (7 bases). The CDR3 contains 13 residues. The V gene's germline CDR1 is KGHDR and CDR2 SFDVKD. V was cut by 4 bases and J by 11 bases, with 17 bases left in between. The CDR3 DNA follows: TGTGCCACCAGTGACCCAGGGGGGACGGGCAAGTACTTC. It codes for CATSDPGGTGKYF.

The rearrangement uses TRBV7-9 and TRBJ1-1; D unclear. Trimming left V 1 base short and J 6 bases short, with 12 bases between. In germline, CDR1 is SEHNR, CDR2 FQNEAQ (reference sequence). This CDR3 is built from 14 residues. The CDR3, as DNA: TGTGCCAGCAGCTTAGAACCCACGAGCGCTGAAGCTTTCTTT. Translated, it gives CASSLEPTSAEAFF.

The chain carries TRBV20-1 and TRBJ1-1; D unresolved. The CDR3 is 11 residues long. From germline, CDR1 is DFQATT and CDR2 SNEGSKA (reference sequence). The ends were cut back, 3 bases at V and 0 bases at J, with 2 bases in the middle. The CDR3 loop is CSASLNTEAFF. The CDR3 region has the DNA TGCAGTGCTAGCTTGAACACTGAAGCTTTCTTT.

This clone showed up just once. J is TRBJ1-5 and V is TRBV24-1, with D perhaps matching TRBD1 (5 bases). Trimming cost V 7 bases and J 9 bases, with 15 bases left between them. CDR3 size: 13 residues. CDR1 is KGHDR and CDR2 is SFDVKD in the germline V gene. The CDR3 DNA follows: TGTGCCACCAGGGGCCGGTTGCAGGGGCCCCAGCATTTT. Its protein is CATRGRLQGPQHF.